The 26 T cell receptor beta chains listed next were all sequenced from one sample in a study of blood T cells in healthy people across ages. Then a second PCR, running about 7 to 11 cycles, was carried out with a sample-barcoded 5' primer and a J-beta primer mix. TCRdb re-called the 5' RACE reads through MiXCR, storing one row per CDR3 protein. The sample holds hundreds of thousands of distinct CDR3 sequences; 25% are singletons and the top ten take roughly a tenth. The data also belong to a second study, concerning T cells of mothers and their children.

Sequences were obtained from blood. These receptors all come from a boy between 10 and 17 years old in good health.

The table lists this clonotype with a few counts. The junction differs from germline at one of its ends, possibly a read error. This chain joins TRBV7-8 and TRBJ2-7; 10 nucleotides align to TRBD2. The CDR3 loop spans 13 amino acids. CDR1 and CDR2 (germline): SGHVS, FQNEAQ. CDR3 DNA sequence: TGTGCCAGCAACTTAGCGGGAGGATGCGAGCAGTACTTC. It specifies CASNLAGGCEQYF.

The CDR3 nucleotides are TGTGCCACCAGTGACCATCGTAGGGGAGCGAGCCAGCCCCAGCATTTT. Residues: CATSDHRRGASQPQHF. The chain is built from TRBV24-1 and TRBJ1-5, with D possibly being TRBD1 (5 bases). CDR1 is KGHDR and CDR2 is SFDVKD in the germline V gene. The CDR3 is made up of 16 amino acids. V was pared by 4 bases and J by 7 bases, with 19 bases between.

This clonotype has just a few counts. The CDR3 here is CASSYKRELAHGYTF. The CDR3 DNA reads TGTGCCAGCAGTTACAAGCGGGAACTGGCTCATGGCTACACCTTC. V is TRBV6-5 and J is TRBJ1-2; D uncertain. Trimming cost V 2 bases and J 6 bases, with 16 bases left between them. From germline, CDR1 is MNHEY and CDR2 SVGAGI. This CDR3 spans 15 amino acids.

This chain connects TRBV7-9 to TRBJ2-5; 10 nucleotides agree with TRBD1. The CDR3 is 15 amino acids. V shed 4 bases, J shed 5 bases, and the junction held 7 bases outside the gene matches. In germline, CDR1 is SEHNR, CDR2 FQNEAQ (reference sequence). This CDR3 is CASSSTGTGDETQYF. Here the CDR3 DNA reads TGTGCCAGCAGCTCGACCGGGACAGGGGACGAGACCCAGTACTTC. Full variable domain (rest looked up from reference TRBV7-9 and TRBJ2-5): DTGVSQNPRHKITKRGQNVTFRCDPISEHNRLYWYRQTLGQGPEFLTYFQNEAQLEKSRLLSDRFSAERPKGSFSTLEIQRTEQGDSAMYLCASSSTGTGDETQYFGPGTRLLVL.

The DNA for the CDR3 is TGCGCCAGCAGCTGGCAGGACAGAAAAGAGACCCAGTACTTC. Amino acids: CASSWQDRKETQYF. The chain recombines TRBV5-1 with TRBJ2-5, with a possible D match to TRBD1 (6 bases). The CDR3 is made up of 14 amino acids. Germline assignment: CDR1 SGHRS and CDR2 YFSETQ. Trimming took off 3 bases at V and 3 bases at J, with 12 bases between the two ends.

This chain uses TRBV7-2 with TRBJ2-7, with TRBD2 matching over 10 bases. From germline, CDR1 is SGHTA and CDR2 FQGNSA. The V and J ends lost 3 bases and 10 bases, in that order; junction bases with no gene match: 9. The CDR3 totals 14 residues. CDR3 protein: CASSLPLAGEAQYF. CDR3 DNA sequence: TGTGCCAGCAGCTTGCCCCTAGCGGGAGAGGCCCAGTACTTC. Drawing the rest from reference TRBV7-2 and TRBJ2-7, the complete variable domain is GAGVSQSPSNKVTEKGKDVELRCDPISGHTALYWYRQSLGQGLEFLIYFQGNSAPDKSGLPSDRFSAERTGGSVSTLTIQRTQQEDSAVYLCASSLPLAGEAQYFGPGTRLTVT.

The chain employs TRBV4-2 and TRBJ1-1, with 9 bases that match TRBD1. The CDR3 loop spans 15 amino acids. V dropped 1 base and J dropped 5; count of bases not matched to a gene: 5. Germline values: CDR1 LGHNA, CDR2 YNFKEQ. The CDR3 DNA reads as TGTGCCAGCAGCCAAGTACAGGGGGCGCAGACTGAAGCTTTCTTT. Translating gives CASSQVQGAQTEAFF.

V and J are TRBV7-2 and TRBJ2-3, with 9 bases identical to TRBD2. After removal of 5 bases from V and 10 bases from J, the junction contained 7 bases not matched to a gene. The V gene's germline CDR1 is SGHTA and CDR2 FQGNSA. The CDR3 length is 13 residues. CDR3 sequence reads: CASSAYSGSSQYF. Written as DNA, the CDR3 is TGTGCCAGCAGCGCATATAGCGGGAGTTCGCAGTATTTT. Full variable domain (missing parts from reference TRBV7-2 and TRBJ2-3): GAGVSQSPSNKVTEKGKDVELRCDPISGHTALYWYRQSLGQGLEFLIYFQGNSAPDKSGLPSDRFSAERTGGSVSTLTIQRTQQEDSAVYLCASSAYSGSSQYFGPGTRLTVL.

V usage is TRBV5-1 and J usage is TRBJ1-5; no reliable D call. Trimming stripped 2 bases from V and 7 bases from J, with 13 bases between. Germline loops: CDR1 SGHRS, CDR2 YFSETQ. This CDR3 has 14 amino acids. CDR3 nucleotide sequence: TGCGCCAGCAGCTTTGGAGGGTTAGGCCAGCCCCAGCATTTT. Translated, it gives CASSFGGLGQPQHF.

The table lists this clonotype with a few counts. V is TRBV9 and J is TRBJ2-5; unclear D gene. The end of the DNA fits TRBJ2-7 better, so the J call may be wrong. The germline V gene encodes CDR1 SGDLS and CDR2 YYNGEE. The CDR3 loop spans 13 amino acids. The CDR3 sequence is CASSSPYSDEQYF. The CDR3, as DNA: TGTGCCAGCAGCTCTCCTTACAGTGACGAGCAGTACTTC.

The V and J genes are TRBV2 and TRBJ2-5; D unclear. The assigned J gene may be wrong: the sequence end matches TRBJ2-7 better. Germline CDR1 is SNHLY and CDR2 is FYNNEI. This CDR3 region has 12 residues. The CDR3 nucleotides are TGTGCCAGCAAATACCTGTTCTACGAGCAGTACTTC. This sequence encodes CASKYLFYEQYF.

This clonotype was seen a few times. The chain carries TRBV7-2 and TRBJ1-6; 9 nucleotides match TRBD1. This CDR3 region has 15 residues. Germline trimming cut 5 bases from V and 4 bases from J; bases unmatched to any gene: 3. Germline V gene data show CDR1 as SGHTA and CDR2 as FQGNSA. The CDR3 DNA follows: TGTGCCAGCAGCCTCGGGACAGGGTATAATTCACCCCTCCACTTT. Protein product: CASSLGTGYNSPLHF.

This rearrangement joins TRBV7-9 to TRBJ2-5, with 14 nucleotides matching TRBD2. TRBJ2-1 explains the end of the DNA better; the J call may be wrong. CDR3 size: 17 residues. Germline loops: CDR1 SEHNR, CDR2 FQNEAQ (reference sequence). CDR3 sequence reads: CASSSPLGLAGVLEQFF. CDR3 coding DNA: TGTGCCAGCAGCTCTCCCCTGGGACTAGCGGGAGTGCTTGAGCAGTTCTTC.

The chain joins TRBV6-5 to TRBJ1-2; a weak D match, TRBD1 (5 bases). Germline V gene sequence: CDR1 MNHEY, CDR2 SVGAGI. This CDR3 comprises 13 residues. Trimming took 5 bases from V and 2 from J, leaving 9 bases between them. The chain's CDR3 is CASSKTVNYGYTF. The CDR3 bases are TGTGCCAGCAGTAAGACAGTGAACTATGGCTACACCTTC.

This clonotype was counted a few times. The chain uses TRBV12-5 and TRBJ2-5; no firm D call. Germline CDR1 reads LGHNT; CDR2 reads FRNRAP. V was trimmed by 3 bases and J by 5 bases, leaving 4 bases between them. The CDR3 loop spans 11 amino acids. The CDR3 nucleotides read TGTGCTAGTGGTTTCGCGGAGACCCAGTACTTC. It encodes CASGFAETQYF.

The rearrangement links TRBV3-1 to TRBJ1-2; D perhaps matches TRBD1 (5 bases). V was trimmed by 4 bases and J by 4 bases, leaving 16 bases between them. The CDR3 is 15 residues long. The germline gives CDR1 LGHDT, CDR2 YNNKEL (reference sequence). The CDR3 bases are TGTGCCAGCAGCCCGTCGCGGGGGACGGCCTATGGCTACACCTTC. Its protein is CASSPSRGTAYGYTF.

The J gene is TRBJ2-1, the V gene TRBV12-3 or TRBV12-4, with a weak D call TRBD1 (7 bases). V was cut by 6 bases and J by 15 bases, with 18 bases left in between. The CDR3 contains 12 residues. CDR3 in amino acids: CASSPRGDALFF. The CDR3 DNA reads as TGTGCCAGCAGCCCCAGGGGGGACGCATTGTTCTTC.

This sequence joins TRBV20-1 and TRBJ2-7; D is perhaps TRBD2 (6 bases). There are 14 residues in the CDR3. V lost 6 bases, J lost 0 bases, and 15 bases lay in between. In germline, CDR1 is DFQATT, CDR2 SNEGSKA (reference sequence). Here the CDR3 DNA reads TGCAGTGCCCCCTGGGGGGTGAGCTCCTACGAGCAGTACTTC. Its translation is CSAPWGVSSYEQYF.

The V call is TRBV11-2, the J call TRBJ2-1; 12 positions match TRBD2. The J call may be incorrect, as the DNA end agrees better with TRBJ2-7. The CDR3 has 15 amino acids. Germline-derived CDR1 and CDR2 are SGHAT and FQNNGV. The CDR3 protein is CASSPYPGLAGEQYF. CDR3 DNA sequence: TGTGCCAGCAGCCCATACCCGGGACTAGCGGGCGAGCAGTACTTC.

This clonotype showed up just a few times. This chain uses TRBV7-9 with TRBJ1-6; D remains unclear. Deletions cut 1 base from V and 9 bases from J, with 19 bases between. Germline V gives CDR1 SEHNR, CDR2 FQNEAQ (reference sequence). The CDR3 spans 17 residues. This CDR3 reads CASSLDLDTFWGSPLHF. CDR3 nucleotides: TGTGCCAGCAGCTTAGACCTTGATACGTTTTGGGGTTCACCCCTCCACTTT.

This clonotype was found many times. This chain connects TRBV2 to TRBJ2-3; D might be TRBD2 (5 bases). With 4 bases removed from V and 4 bases from J, the gap between germline ends came to 15 bases. The CDR3 runs to 15 residues. CDR1 SNHLY and CDR2 FYNNEI come from the germline V gene. The CDR3 loop reads CASSGLAFSADTQYF. DNA of the CDR3: TGTGCCAGCAGTGGGCTAGCCTTTAGCGCAGATACGCAGTATTTT.

The rearrangement links TRBV7-9 to TRBJ2-1; 10 bases line up with TRBD1. Germline CDR1 is SEHNR and CDR2 is FQNEAQ (reference sequence). Trimming removed 6 bases from V and 7 bases from J; junction bases left unmatched: 12. This CDR3 region has 16 residues. The CDR3 loop reads CASSSDLGQGRNEQFF. CDR3 DNA: TGTGCCAGCAGTTCAGATTTGGGACAGGGGCGTAATGAGCAGTTCTTC. Full variable domain (missing parts from reference TRBV7-9 and TRBJ2-1): DTGVSQNPRHKITKRGQNVTFRCDPISEHNRLYWYRQTLGQGPEFLTYFQNEAQLEKSRLLSDRFSAERPKGSFSTLEIQRTEQGDSAMYLCASSSDLGQGRNEQFFGPGTRLTVL.

This clonotype has at least ten counts. The chain couples TRBV12-3 or TRBV12-4 to TRBJ1-6, with D perhaps matching TRBD1 (6 bases). The CDR3 is 13 residues long. V lost 5 bases to trimming and J lost 8 bases, with 10 bases between them. The CDR3 DNA is TGTGCCAGCAGTCCTACAGGGTATTCACCCCTCCACTTT. Amino acids: CASSPTGYSPLHF.

The V and J genes are TRBV4-2 and TRBJ2-5; D is undetermined. Trimming pared 1 base from V and 6 bases from J, leaving 9 bases between. The germline CDR1 and CDR2 sequences are LGHNA and YNFKEQ. The CDR3 length is 13 residues. CDR3 coding DNA: TGTGCCAGCAGCCAAGGCGCCGAGCAGACCCAGTACTTC. This gives the protein CASSQGAEQTQYF.

This clonotype has just a few counts. The V gene is TRBV9, the J gene TRBJ1-6, with a weak D call TRBD1 (5 bases). CDR1 and CDR2 (germline): SGDLS, YYNGEE. The CDR3 is made up of 13 amino acids. The V end was cut by 2 bases, the J end by 10 bases, with 10 bases between. The CDR3 region has the DNA TGTGCCAGCAGCGTCCAGGGAGCCTCACCCCTCCACTTT. Encoded protein: CASSVQGASPLHF.

This clonotype occurred a few times. This chain uses TRBV7-2 with TRBJ2-5; 7 positions agree with TRBD1. The CDR3 runs 14 residues. The germline gives CDR1 SGHTA, CDR2 FQGNSA. After removal of 0 bases from V and 4 bases from J, the junction contained 2 bases not matched to a gene. The CDR3 loop reads CASSLATGVETQYF. The DNA for the CDR3 is TGTGCCAGCAGCTTAGCTACAGGGGTAGAGACCCAGTACTTC.